The rows below give T cell receptor beta chains drawn from one sample of a study of T cell responses to AZD1222 COVID-19 vaccine. Method: immunoSEQ multiplex PCR; TCRdb's copy keeps in-frame clones and lacks some. This sample's table has over 120,000 clones. The sample comprised peripheral blood. These receptors were obtained from an adult in good health. Each CDR3 is given with its conserved first and last residue. The D gene is left open where the match is weak. A row's size may be missing; if present it is once, few, many or a size class.

j_call | v_call | clone_size | d_call | cdr3_nt | cdr3_aa
TRBJ1-5 | TRBV7-9 | . | TRBD1 | TGTGCCAGCAGCGCAGGACAGGGGTGGGATCAGCCCCAGCATTTT | CASSAGQGWDQPQHF
TRBJ1-2 | TRBV9 | . | . | TGTGCCAGCAGCGGGGTAGGGTCCTATGGCTACACCTTC | CASSGVGSYGYTF
TRBJ2-3 | TRBV28 | . | TRBD2 | TGTGCCAGCAGTCTCCGGCCCGGACTAGCGGGGGGGCCGGCAGATACGCAGTATTTT | CASSLRPGLAGGPADTQYF
TRBJ2-5 | TRBV7-8 | . | . | TGTGCCAGCAGCTTCGGAGGGCAAGGAGGCGAGACCCAGTACTTC | CASSFGGQGGETQYF
TRBJ1-5 | TRBV30 | . | . | TGTGCCTGGAGTTTCGGGTCTAATCAGCCCCAGCATTTT | CAWSFGSNQPQHF
TRBJ2-1 | TRBV2 | . | TRBD2 | TGTGCCAGCAGTGAAGGGACTAGCGTGAACAATGAGCAGTTCTTC | CASSEGTSVNNEQFF
TRBJ2-1 | TRBV7-6 | . | . | TGTGCCAGCAGCCCCGAGGACACGTCCTACGGACTACGGGGCAATGAGCAGTTCTTC | CASSPEDTSYGLRGNEQFF
TRBJ1-2 | TRBV18 | . | . | TGTGCCAGCTCACGTACGGCGGTTAACTATGGCTACACCTTC | CASSRTAVNYGYTF
TRBJ2-3 | TRBV5-1 | . | TRBD2 | TGCGCCAGCAGCTTGGCGGGGGGGCCGGGAGATACGCAGTATTTT | CASSLAGGPGDTQYF
TRBJ1-1 | TRBV21-1 | . | . | TGTGCCAGCCTTCTCCGGGGCAGAGGGAACACTGAAGCTTTCTTT | CASLLRGRGNTEAFF
TRBJ1-2 | TRBV4-2 | . | . | TGTGCCAGCAGCCAAGGTCGGACGAAGCTCTATGGCTACACCTTC | CASSQGRTKLYGYTF
TRBJ2-1 | TRBV5-1 | . | . | TGCGCCAGCAGCCTCGGGACTGTGTCCTACAATGAGCAGTTCTTC | CASSLGTVSYNEQFF
TRBJ1-3 | TRBV19 | . | . | TGTGCCAGTAGTATAGACCCGGGACCTGGAAACACCATATATTTT | CASSIDPGPGNTIYF
TRBJ2-3 | TRBV10-3 | . | TRBD2 | TGTGCCATCAAGGCTAGCGGTGGCACAGATACGCAGTATTTT | CAIKASGGTDTQYF
TRBJ2-3 | TRBV7-8 | . | TRBD1 | TGTGCCAGCAGCTTTCCTCGGACAGGGGGCTCCACAGATACGCAGTATTTT | CASSFPRTGGSTDTQYF
TRBJ2-3 | TRBV29-1 | . | . | TGCAGCGTTGGTAGTGGTGCTAGCACAGATACGCAGTATTTT | CSVGSGASTDTQYF
TRBJ2-3 | TRBV9 | . | TRBD2 | TGTGCCAGCAGCGTAGGGGTGGCGGGGGGGCTGACAGATACGCAGTATTTT | CASSVGVAGGLTDTQYF
TRBJ2-5 | TRBV30 | . | TRBD1 | TGTGCCTGGAGTGCGGACAGGCAAGAGACCCAGTACTTC | CAWSADRQETQYF
TRBJ1-2 | TRBV29-1 | . | TRBD1 | TGCAGCGTTGAAGGACAGGGAGTCGTGGGCCTTGGTGGCTACACCTTC | CSVEGQGVVGLGGYTF
TRBJ1-1 | TRBV18 | . | . | TGTGCCAGCTCACCGGCAGCCACCAGAATGAACACTGAAGCTTTCTTT | CASSPAATRMNTEAFF
TRBJ1-1 | TRBV6-2/TRBV6-3 | . | . | TGTGCCAGCAGTTACTTTCGCGCCAGGGGTGAGGCTTTCTTT | CASSYFRARGEAFF
TRBJ1-6 | TRBV28 | . | . | TGTGCCAGCAGCTCGACGATGGATTCACCCCTCCACTTT | CASSSTMDSPLHF
TRBJ1-2 | TRBV28 | . | . | TGTGCCAGCAGTGGAGGCACACCTAACTATGGCTACACCTTC | CASSGGTPNYGYTF
TRBJ1-4 | TRBV5-1 | . | . | TGCGCCAGCAGCCCCATGGGTGAAAAACTGTTTTTT | CASSPMGEKLFF
TRBJ1-3 | TRBV6-5 | . | . | TGTGCCAGCAGTTACGCAGGGGCCCCATCTGGAAACACCATATATTTT | CASSYAGAPSGNTIYF
TRBJ1-2 | TRBV30 | . | TRBD1 | TGTGCCTGGGGGGACAGGGAAAAATACACCTTC | CAWGDREKYTF
TRBJ1-3 | TRBV7-9 | . | . | TGTGCCAGCAGCCCCCGGGACTCTGGAAACACCATATATTTT | CASSPRDSGNTIYF
TRBJ1-2 | TRBV30 | . | . | TGTGCCTGGAGTGTGGTAGACGTCCCAGGGGATGGCTACACCTTC | CAWSVVDVPGDGYTF
TRBJ2-1 | TRBV5-1 | . | TRBD2 | TGCGCCAGCAGCTTGGCGGGGGGGCCGCGGAATGAGCAGTTCTTC | CASSLAGGPRNEQFF
TRBJ2-1 | TRBV19 | . | . | TGTGCCAGTAGTACCTCGGACTACTCCTACAATGAGCAGTTCTTC | CASSTSDYSYNEQFF
TRBJ1-2 | TRBV6-1 | . | . | TGTGCCAGCAGTGAAGCGTGGACACCCTATGGCTACACCTTC | CASSEAWTPYGYTF
TRBJ1-6 | TRBV18 | . | TRBD1 | TGTGCCAGCTCACCGGGGACAGGGGATAATTCACCCCTCCACTTT | CASSPGTGDNSPLHF
TRBJ2-6 | TRBV4-3 | . | . | TGCGCCAGCAGCCAAGATAGGGGTGGGGCCAACGTCCTGACTTTC | CASSQDRGGANVLTF
TRBJ1-3 | TRBV19 | . | TRBD1 | TGTGCCAGTAGAACAGGGGGTTCTGGAAACACCATATATTTT | CASRTGGSGNTIYF
TRBJ1-4 | TRBV7-8 | . | TRBD1 | TGTGCCAGCAGCTCCAAACGGGACAGGGGTAATGAAAAACTGTTTTTT | CASSSKRDRGNEKLFF
TRBJ1-4 | TRBV4-1 | . | TRBD1 | TGCGCCAGCAGCCCGATTGACAGGGGGAACAGAACTAATGAAAAACTGTTTTTT | CASSPIDRGNRTNEKLFF
TRBJ2-5 | TRBV29-1 | . | TRBD2 | TGCAGCGTTGGGACGAGCGGGGGGGCTCAGACCCAGTACTTC | CSVGTSGGAQTQYF
TRBJ2-6 | TRBV27 | . | . | TGTGCCAGCAGTTTATCGGGGATCCCGATCTCTGGGGCCAACGTCCTGACTTTC | CASSLSGIPISGANVLTF
TRBJ1-2 | TRBV30 | . | . | TGTGCCTGGAGTGGGCCACTAAATAACTATGGCTACACCTTC | CAWSGPLNNYGYTF
TRBJ1-1 | TRBV30 | . | . | TGTGCCTGGACTATGAACATGAACACTGAAGCTTTCTTT | CAWTMNMNTEAFF
TRBJ1-5 | TRBV20-1 | . | . | TGCAGTGCTAGTGGGTATAGCAATCAGCCCCAGCATTTT | CSASGYSNQPQHF
TRBJ1-1 | TRBV5-1 | . | . | TGCGCCAGCAGCTTGGTTTCCGGGCTGAACACTGAAGCTTTCTTT | CASSLVSGLNTEAFF
TRBJ1-5 | TRBV28 | . | . | TGTGCCATCGACCCGCACGGACAAGGTCAGCCCCAGCATTTT | CAIDPHGQGQPQHF
TRBJ1-2 | TRBV25-1 | . | TRBD1 | TGTGCCAGCAGTCCCCCGGGACAGGGATTGCACGGCTACACCTTC | CASSPPGQGLHGYTF
TRBJ2-5 | TRBV6-5 | . | . | TGTGCCAGCGGAGTAGAGGCAGGGCAGACCCAGTACTTC | CASGVEAGQTQYF
TRBJ2-1 | TRBV13 | . | . | TGTGCCAGCAGCGGAGGATACGGCTACAATGAGCAGTTCTTC | CASSGGYGYNEQFF
TRBJ1-6 | TRBV4-3 | . | . | TGCGCCAGCACGGACAGTGTTGGTAATTCACCCCTCCACTTT | CASTDSVGNSPLHF
TRBJ2-2 | TRBV24-1 | medium-sized | TRBD2 | TGTGCCACCAGTGAGCCAACTAGCGGGGGCAACACCGGGGAGCTGTTTTTT | CATSEPTSGGNTGELFF
TRBJ2-7 | TRBV29-1 | . | TRBD1 | TGCAGCGTTGAGGGCGGAGACAGGGCCCCCTACGAGCAGTACTTC | CSVEGGDRAPYEQYF
TRBJ1-4 | TRBV18 | . | TRBD1 | TGTGCCAGCTCACCACCTGATGGGATTCAGGGGGCTGCTAATGAAAAACTGTTTTTT | CASSPPDGIQGAANEKLFF
TRBJ1-6 | TRBV5-1 | . | . | TGCGCCAGCAGTTCCGGGGGTAGCTCCTATAATTCACCCCTCCACTTT | CASSSGGSSYNSPLHF